The entry below describes one T cell receptor beta chain. Its target is unknown. Using immunoSEQ multiplex PCR, the repertoire was profiled, and TCRdb retains in-frame clones only, with some absent. Of about 5,400 clones listed, 66% are singletons. These data belong to a study of CD8 T cell repertoires and HIV-1 epitope variants. Looking at the study overall: Epitopes were three Gag families plus Nef HW9 and YT9. The baseline condition was 1M T cells left uncultured. The study's findings and limits: Nef KF9 drew four or five clonotypes and HW9 one, without TAALDMSHF responses.

Germline lookup yields CDR1 LNHNV and CDR2 YYDKDF (reference sequence). With 4 bases clipped from V and 6 bases from J, the junction kept 11 bases outside the gene matches. This CDR3 contains 15 residues. This receptor was obtained from a male donor with HIV. Sequencing was carried out using cultured CD8+ T cells derived from PBMCs. V is TRBV15 and J is TRBJ2-7; the match to TRBD2 covers 8 bases. The CDR3 reads CATSTGLVKTPEQYF. In DNA form, the CDR3 reads TGTGCCACCAGCACGGGACTAGTGAAGACTCCCGAGCAGTACTTC.